This T cell receptor beta chain came from a study of blood T cell repertoires in COVID-19. Authors' methods: Researchers report that nucleated cell counts were estimated from reference gene primer amplification. Sequenced by immunoSEQ multiplex PCR; TCRdb stores in-frame clones only, minus some. Clone size and the V and J calls come from that table; the DNA yielded D and trimming. The profile shows around 190,000 clones, 88% of them singletons. Participants, about 18 to 90 years old, spanned around 25 US areas. Participant-given clinical history determined each cohort assignment. The sequencing input was PBMCs or T cells enriched from blood (not recorded which). This clonotype originated in a woman under 30 who had recovered from COVID-19.

CDR3 nucleotides: TGTGCCTGGGGCGGGGGGGACCAGGGCAATGAAAAACTGTTTTTT. This sequence encodes CAWGGGDQGNEKLFF. The chain recombines TRBV30 with TRBJ1-4, with a tentative D call TRBD1 (5 bases). The CDR3 runs to 15 residues. In germline, CDR1 is GTSNPN, CDR2 SVGIG (reference sequence). V was shortened by 5 bases and J by 5 bases, with 18 bases between the two germline ends.